What follows is one T cell receptor beta chain and its context. These data originate in a study of T-cell reconstitution after alpha-beta-depleted transplantation in children. The authors prepared the TCRbeta library with unique molecular identifiers. Each CDR3 protein is one row after TCRdb ran MiXCR on the PCR reads. This table has roughly 300,000 distinct CDR3 sequences, over 8% appearing once. The CDR3 length is 15 residues. Germline V lookup: CDR1 SEHNR, CDR2 FQNEAQ (reference sequence). V was cut by 5 bases and J by 3 bases, with 17 bases left in between. The origin of this receptor is a human donor who donated a stem cell graft to a child with SCID. V and J are TRBV7-9 and TRBJ2-7; D tentatively reads TRBD1 or TRBD2 (5 bases each). The sequenced sample was PBMCs from the stem cell graft donor, obtained from the stem cell graft. The CDR3 DNA is TGTGCCAGCAGCCCTGGGACGAGAGGGCTCTACGAGCAGTACTTC. Encoded protein: CASSPGTRGLYEQYF. Based on the CDR3 plus reference TRBV7-9 and TRBJ2-7, the full variable domain is DTGVSQNPRHKITKRGQNVTFRCDPISEHNRLYWYRQTLGQGPEFLTYFQNEAQLEKSRLLSDRFSAERPKGSFSTLEIQRTEQGDSAMYLCASSPGTRGLYEQYFGPGTRLTVT.